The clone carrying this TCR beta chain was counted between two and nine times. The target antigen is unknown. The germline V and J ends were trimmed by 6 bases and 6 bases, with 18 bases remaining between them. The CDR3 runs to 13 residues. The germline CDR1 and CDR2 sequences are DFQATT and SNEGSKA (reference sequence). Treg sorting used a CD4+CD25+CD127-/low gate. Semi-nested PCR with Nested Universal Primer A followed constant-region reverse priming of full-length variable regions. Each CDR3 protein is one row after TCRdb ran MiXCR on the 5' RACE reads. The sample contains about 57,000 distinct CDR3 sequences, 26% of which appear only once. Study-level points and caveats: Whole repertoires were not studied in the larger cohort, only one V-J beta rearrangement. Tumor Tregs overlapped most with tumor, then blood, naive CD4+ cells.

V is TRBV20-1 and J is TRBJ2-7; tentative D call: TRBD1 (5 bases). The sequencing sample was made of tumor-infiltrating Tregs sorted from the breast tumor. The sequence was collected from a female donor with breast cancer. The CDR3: CSAQRGPSGEQYF. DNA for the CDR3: TGCAGTGCCCAAAGGGGCCCGTCCGGCGAGCAGTACTTC.